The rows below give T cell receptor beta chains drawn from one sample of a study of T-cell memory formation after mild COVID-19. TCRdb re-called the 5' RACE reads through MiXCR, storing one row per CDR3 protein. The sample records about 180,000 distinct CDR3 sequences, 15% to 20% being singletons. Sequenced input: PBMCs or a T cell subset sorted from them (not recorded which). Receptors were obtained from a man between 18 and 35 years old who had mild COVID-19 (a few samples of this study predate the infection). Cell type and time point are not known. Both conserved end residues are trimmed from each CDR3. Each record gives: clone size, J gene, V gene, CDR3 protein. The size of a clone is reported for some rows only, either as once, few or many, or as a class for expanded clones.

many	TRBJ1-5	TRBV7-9	ASSSGFGNQPQH
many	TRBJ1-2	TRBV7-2	ASSRARGGAT
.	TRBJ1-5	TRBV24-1	ATSDSRTGVRQPQH
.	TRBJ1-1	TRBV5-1	ASMREGTEAF
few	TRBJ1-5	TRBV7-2	ASSAQGGPQH
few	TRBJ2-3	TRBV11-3	ASSLGRADTQY
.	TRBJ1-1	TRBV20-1	SARDRTRTEAF
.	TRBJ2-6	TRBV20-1	SATGPSPPSGANVLT
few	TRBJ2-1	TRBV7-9	ASSPPGGRGNEQF
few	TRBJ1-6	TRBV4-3	ASSQERQGVGNNSPLH
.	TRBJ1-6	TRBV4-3	ASSQDAGSPLH
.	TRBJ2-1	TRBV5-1	ASSLQGDDYNEQF
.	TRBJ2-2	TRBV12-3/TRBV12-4	ASSWGGGELF
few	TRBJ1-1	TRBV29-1	SVEDWAGKGTEAF
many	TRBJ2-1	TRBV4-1	ASSQVDLVSYNEQF
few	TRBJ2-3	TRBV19	ASISGQGAADTQY
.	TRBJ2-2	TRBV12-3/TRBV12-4	ASSRDYTTGELF
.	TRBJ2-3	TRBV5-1	ASSLQGFTDTQY
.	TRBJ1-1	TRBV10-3	AISPRLSDEAF
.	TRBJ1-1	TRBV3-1	ASSLQMSRGAF
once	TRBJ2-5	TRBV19	ASRSGLPQETQY
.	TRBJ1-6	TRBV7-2	ASSWGQEKGYSPLN
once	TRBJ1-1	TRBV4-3	ASSQVLGYTEAF
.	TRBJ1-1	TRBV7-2	ASSPGGLVMNTEAF
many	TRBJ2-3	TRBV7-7	ASSPLAGALTDTQY
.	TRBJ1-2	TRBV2	ASTLSRAEAYGYT
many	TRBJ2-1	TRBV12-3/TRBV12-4	ASSPTSGGDEQF
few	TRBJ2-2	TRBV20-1	SASGSPNTGELF
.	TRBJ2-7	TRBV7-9	ASSSRRAGAYEQY
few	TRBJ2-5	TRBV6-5	ASSYSRDRQETQY
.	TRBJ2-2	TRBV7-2	ASGDRGRGGGELF
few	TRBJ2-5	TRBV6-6	ASSRAPKGETQY
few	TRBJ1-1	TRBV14	ASSQGEGLGNTEAF
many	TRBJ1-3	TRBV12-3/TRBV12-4	ASSLVEYTIY
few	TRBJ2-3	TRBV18	ASSPRERGKDTQY
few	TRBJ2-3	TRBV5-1	ASSHLAGAGDTQY
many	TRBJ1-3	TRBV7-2	ASSSYRRQAGNTIY
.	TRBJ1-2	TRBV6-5	ASSSAQDYGYT
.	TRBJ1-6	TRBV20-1	SVWSSGSSYNSPLH